The clone carrying this T cell receptor (beta chain) was observed a few times. The data were taken from a study of T cell repertoires in cytomegalovirus infection. Losses at the gene ends were 5 bases for V and 5 bases for J; bases not matched to a gene: 10. CDR3 size: 17 residues. The germline V gene encodes CDR1 SGHTA and CDR2 FQGNSA. TCRdb analysed the reads with MiXCR anew, one entry per CDR3 protein. Here the sample spans 250,000 or so distinct CDR3 sequences, more than 15% being singletons. The V and J genes are TRBV7-2 and TRBJ2-5; 14 bases line up with TRBD2. Sequencing input: CD8+ T cells from PBMCs. This TCR came from a human donor in good health (CMV status not recorded). Some clones in this sample may be carry-over from other donors' samples. The CDR3 DNA reads as TGTGCCAGCAGCCTGAGGACTAGCGGGGGGCCCCAGGAGACCCAGTACTTC. This sequence encodes CASSLRTSGGPQETQYF.